The T cell receptor (beta chain) described here comes from a study of monozygotic twins with inflammatory bowel disease. Blood samples of roughly 2.5 ml were drawn from every donor. In regard to this clonotype: As yet, its antigen is unknown.

TCRdb reprocessed the 5' RACE reads and keeps a single row for each CDR3 protein, giving no DNA. The listing records 300,000 to 350,000 distinct CDR3 sequences. The germline CDR1 and CDR2 sequences are SNHLY and FYNNEI. The length of the CDR3 is 13 residues. Study-wide findings and caveats: A single strong clonotype or signal linked to IBD was not supported. Comparison of concordant versus discordant twins revealed no difference in repertoire similarity, possibly due to limited power.

This sequence originates from a human donor with ulcerative colitis or Crohn's disease, or a healthy co-twin of an affected twin (not recorded which). Sequenced: blood. The V call is TRBV2, the J call TRBJ2-1; TCRdb's assignment of TRBD2 cannot be checked, as there is no DNA. CDR3 amino acids: CASEEGSHNEQFF.